The sequence of this T cell receptor (beta chain) was determined in a study of control samples from healthy donors and cancer patients (TCRdb year 2020). In the case of this clone: This clone's antigen is unknown. Base qualities are not at hand, and no much larger clone is one base apart.

The protocol used for the library was the immunoSEQ multiplex PCR assay. In its TCRdb copy, this immuneACCESS table keeps in-frame sequences only and misses some clones. Where compared with another copy, unresolved V genes explain less than half of these, and the others have no known cause. The sample profile shows tens of thousands of clones; more than 75% of them were found once. Over 12% of the sample rests with the top ten. Trimming removed 7 bases from V and 4 bases from J; the gene matches leave 7 bases unexplained. The CDR3 covers 14 residues, taking in both the cysteine and the phenylalanine. Of the read, only the CDR3 DNA is kept; its 42 bases are in frame from base 1. The germline V gene (reference sequence) sets CDR1 to LNHDA and CDR2 to SQIVND.

The clonotype was recovered from a man aged 50-59 years in good health. Sequencing input: blood. This chain is built from TRBV19 and TRBJ2-3; 8 central nucleotides agree with TRBD2. The bases read TGTGCCAGTACCCTAAGCGGGAGTTCAGATACGCAGTATTTT. Its coded protein is CASTLSGSSDTQYF.